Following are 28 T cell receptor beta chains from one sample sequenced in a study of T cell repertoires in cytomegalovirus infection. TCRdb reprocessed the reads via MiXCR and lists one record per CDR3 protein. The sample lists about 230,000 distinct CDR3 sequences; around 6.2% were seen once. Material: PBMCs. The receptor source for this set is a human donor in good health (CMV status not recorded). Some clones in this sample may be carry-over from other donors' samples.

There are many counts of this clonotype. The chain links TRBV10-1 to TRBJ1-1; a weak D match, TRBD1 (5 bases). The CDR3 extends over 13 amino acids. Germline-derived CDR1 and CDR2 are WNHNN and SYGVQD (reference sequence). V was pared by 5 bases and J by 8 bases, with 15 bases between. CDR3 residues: CASSPTWDAEAFF. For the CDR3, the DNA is TGCGCCAGCAGTCCGACTTGGGACGCCGAAGCTTTCTTT.

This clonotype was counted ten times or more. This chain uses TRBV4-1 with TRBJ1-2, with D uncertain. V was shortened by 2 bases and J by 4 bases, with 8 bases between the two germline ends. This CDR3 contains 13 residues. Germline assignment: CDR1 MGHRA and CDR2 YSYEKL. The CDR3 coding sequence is TGCGCCAGCAGCCAACCGAGATCCTATGGCTACACCTTC. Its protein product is CASSQPRSYGYTF.

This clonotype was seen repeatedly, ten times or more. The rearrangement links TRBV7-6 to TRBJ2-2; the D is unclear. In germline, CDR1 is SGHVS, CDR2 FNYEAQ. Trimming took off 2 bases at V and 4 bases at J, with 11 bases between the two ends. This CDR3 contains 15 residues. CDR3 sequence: CASSLSLGSTGELFF. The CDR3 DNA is TGTGCCAGCAGCTTAAGTTTGGGGTCCACCGGGGAGCTGTTTTTT.

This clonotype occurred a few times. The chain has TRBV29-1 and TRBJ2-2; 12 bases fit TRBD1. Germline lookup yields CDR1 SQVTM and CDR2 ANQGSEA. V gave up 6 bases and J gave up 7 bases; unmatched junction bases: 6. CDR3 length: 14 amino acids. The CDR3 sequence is CSVSGTGGFGELFF. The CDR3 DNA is TGCAGCGTGTCCGGGACAGGGGGCTTCGGGGAGCTGTTTTTT.

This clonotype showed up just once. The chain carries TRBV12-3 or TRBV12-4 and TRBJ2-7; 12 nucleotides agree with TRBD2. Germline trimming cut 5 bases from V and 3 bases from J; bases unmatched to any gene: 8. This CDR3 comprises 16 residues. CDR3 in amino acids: CASSPSGLAGFYEQYF. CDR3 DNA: TGTGCCAGCAGTCCCTCCGGACTAGCGGGATTCTACGAGCAGTACTTC.

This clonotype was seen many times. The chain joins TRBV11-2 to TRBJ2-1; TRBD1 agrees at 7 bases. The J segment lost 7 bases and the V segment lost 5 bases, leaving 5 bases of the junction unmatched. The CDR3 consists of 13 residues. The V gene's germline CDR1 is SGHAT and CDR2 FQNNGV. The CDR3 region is CASSVDRWNEQFF. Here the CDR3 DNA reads TGTGCCAGCAGCGTGGACAGGTGGAATGAGCAGTTCTTC.

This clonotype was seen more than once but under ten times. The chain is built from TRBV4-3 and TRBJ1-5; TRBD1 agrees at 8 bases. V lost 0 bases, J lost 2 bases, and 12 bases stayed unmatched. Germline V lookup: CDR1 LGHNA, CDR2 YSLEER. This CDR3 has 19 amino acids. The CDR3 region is CASSQEAGGAGGRNQPQHF. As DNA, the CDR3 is TGCGCCAGCAGCCAAGAGGCAGGGGGCGCAGGGGGTCGCAATCAGCCCCAGCATTTT.

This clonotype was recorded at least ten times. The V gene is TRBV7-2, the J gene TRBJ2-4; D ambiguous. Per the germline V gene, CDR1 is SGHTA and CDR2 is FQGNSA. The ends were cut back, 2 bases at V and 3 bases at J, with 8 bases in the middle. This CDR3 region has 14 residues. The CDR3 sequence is CASSLIGGKNIQYF. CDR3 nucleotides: TGTGCCAGCAGCTTAATTGGTGGCAAAAACATTCAGTACTTC.

Written as DNA, the CDR3 is TGCGCCAGCAGCCAACCCACAGGGAGCCCCACAGATACGCAGTATTTT. Translating gives CASSQPTGSPTDTQYF. This rearrangement joins TRBV4-3 to TRBJ2-3, with D possibly TRBD1 on 6 matching bases. The CDR3 spans 16 residues. Germline V gene sequence: CDR1 LGHNA, CDR2 YSLEER. V lost 2 bases to trimming and J lost 2 bases, with 14 bases between them.

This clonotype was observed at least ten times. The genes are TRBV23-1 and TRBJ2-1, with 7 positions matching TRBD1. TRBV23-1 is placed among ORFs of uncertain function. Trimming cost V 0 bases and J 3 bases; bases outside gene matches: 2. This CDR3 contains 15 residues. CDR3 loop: CASSQSRQGYNEQFF. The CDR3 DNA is TGCGCCAGCAGTCAATCGCGACAGGGCTACAATGAGCAGTTCTTC.

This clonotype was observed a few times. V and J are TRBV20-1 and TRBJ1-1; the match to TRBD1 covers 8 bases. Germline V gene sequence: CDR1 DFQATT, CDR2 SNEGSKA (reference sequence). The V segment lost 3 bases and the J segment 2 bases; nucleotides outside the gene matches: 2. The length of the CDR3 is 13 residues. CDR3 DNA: TGCAGTGCTAGCAGGGGGCCAAACACTGAAGCTTTCTTT. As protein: CSASRGPNTEAFF.

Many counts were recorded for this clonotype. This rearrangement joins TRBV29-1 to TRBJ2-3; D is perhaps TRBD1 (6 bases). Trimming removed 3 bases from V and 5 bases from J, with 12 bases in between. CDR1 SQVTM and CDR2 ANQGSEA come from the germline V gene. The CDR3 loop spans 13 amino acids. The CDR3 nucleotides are TGCAGCGTTGAGGCAGGGGTGGGAGATACGCAGTATTTT. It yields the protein CSVEAGVGDTQYF.

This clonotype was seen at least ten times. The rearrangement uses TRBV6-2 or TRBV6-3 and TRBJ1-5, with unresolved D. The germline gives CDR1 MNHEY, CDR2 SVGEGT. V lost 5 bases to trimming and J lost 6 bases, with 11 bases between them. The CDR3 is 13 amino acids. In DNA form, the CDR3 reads TGTGCCAGCAGTAAGTCGGGGATTCAGCCCCAGCATTTT. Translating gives CASSKSGIQPQHF.

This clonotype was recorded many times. CDR3 bases: TGCAGCGTTCGAGCTGGACAGGGAATCGCTGAAGCTTTCTTT. Amino acids: CSVRAGQGIAEAFF. The V and J genes are TRBV29-1 and TRBJ1-1, with 8 bases fitting TRBD1. The CDR3 extends over 14 amino acids. J was trimmed by 6 bases and V by 5 bases; bases with no gene match: 11. The germline CDR1 and CDR2 sequences are SQVTM and ANQGSEA.

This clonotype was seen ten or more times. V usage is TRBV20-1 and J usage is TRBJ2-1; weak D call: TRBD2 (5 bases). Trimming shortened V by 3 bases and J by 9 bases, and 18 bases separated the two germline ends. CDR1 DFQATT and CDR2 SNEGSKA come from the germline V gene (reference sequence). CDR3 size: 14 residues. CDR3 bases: TGCAGTGCTAGGGCCGGTGAAGGACTCTTTGAGCAGTTCTTC. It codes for CSARAGEGLFEQFF.

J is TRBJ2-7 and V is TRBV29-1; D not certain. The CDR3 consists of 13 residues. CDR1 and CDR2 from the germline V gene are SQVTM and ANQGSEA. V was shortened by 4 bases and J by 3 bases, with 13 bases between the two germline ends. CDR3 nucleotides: TGCAGCGTTGTCGAACCATCACACTACGAGCAGTACTTC. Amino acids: CSVVEPSHYEQYF.

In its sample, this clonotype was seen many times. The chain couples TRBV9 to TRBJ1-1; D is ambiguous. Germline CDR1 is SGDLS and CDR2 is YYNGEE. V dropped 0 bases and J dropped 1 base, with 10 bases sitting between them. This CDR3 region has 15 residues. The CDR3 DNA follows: TGTGCCAGCAGCGTAGATAGAGAGGCGAACACTGAAGCTTTCTTT. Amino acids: CASSVDREANTEAFF.

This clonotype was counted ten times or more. Here the CDR3 reads CASSLEKKNIQYF. In nucleotides, the CDR3 is TGCGCCAGCAGCTTGGAAAAGAAAAACATTCAGTACTTC. V gene TRBV5-1 combines with J gene TRBJ2-4, with D unclear. Germline values: CDR1 SGHRS, CDR2 YFSETQ. There are 13 residues in the CDR3. V was shortened by 0 bases and J by 4 bases, with 5 bases between the two germline ends.

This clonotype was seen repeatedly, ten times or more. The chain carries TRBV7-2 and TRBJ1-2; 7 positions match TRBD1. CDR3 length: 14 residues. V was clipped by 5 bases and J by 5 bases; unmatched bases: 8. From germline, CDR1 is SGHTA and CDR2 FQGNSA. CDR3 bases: TGTGCCAGCAGCCAAACCACAGGGGAGTATGGCTACACCTTC. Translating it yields CASSQTTGEYGYTF.

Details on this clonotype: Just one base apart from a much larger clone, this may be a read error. The CDR3 region is CASGQEGDYEKLFF. The CDR3 DNA is TGTGCCAGCGGCCAAGAAGGCGATTACGAAAAACTGTTTTTT. The chain recombines TRBV4-2 with TRBJ1-4, with D uncertain. The CDR3 is made up of 14 amino acids. Germline V CDR1 and CDR2: LGHNA, YNFKEQ.

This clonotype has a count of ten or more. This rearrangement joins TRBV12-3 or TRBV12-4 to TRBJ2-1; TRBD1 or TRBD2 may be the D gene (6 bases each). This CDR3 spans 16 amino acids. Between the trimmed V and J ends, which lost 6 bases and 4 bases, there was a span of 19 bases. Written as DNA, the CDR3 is TGTGCCAGCAGCTCCGGTGGGTCGGGGGCGTACAATGAGCAGTTCTTC. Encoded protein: CASSSGGSGAYNEQFF.

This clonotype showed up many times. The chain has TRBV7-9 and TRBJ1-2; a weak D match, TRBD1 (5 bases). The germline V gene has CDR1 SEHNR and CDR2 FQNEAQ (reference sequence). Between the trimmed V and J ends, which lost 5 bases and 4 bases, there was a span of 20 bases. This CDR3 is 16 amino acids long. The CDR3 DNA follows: TGTGCCAGCAGCCCGGCCAGCATCCGGGACGCCTATGGCTACACCTTC. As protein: CASSPASIRDAYGYTF.

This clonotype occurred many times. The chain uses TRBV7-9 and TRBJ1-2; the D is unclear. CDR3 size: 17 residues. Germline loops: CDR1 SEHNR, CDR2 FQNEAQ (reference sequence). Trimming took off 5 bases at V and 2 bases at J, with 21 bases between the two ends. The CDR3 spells CASSGDGVKSLNYGYTF. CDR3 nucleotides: TGTGCCAGCAGCGGAGATGGGGTCAAGTCTCTCAACTATGGCTACACCTTC.

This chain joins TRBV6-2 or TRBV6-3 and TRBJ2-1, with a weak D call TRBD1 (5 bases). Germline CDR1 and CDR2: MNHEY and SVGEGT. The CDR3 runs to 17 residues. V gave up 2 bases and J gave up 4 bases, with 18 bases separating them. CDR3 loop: CASSYPQGRAGYNEQFF. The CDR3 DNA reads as TGTGCCAGCAGTTACCCACAAGGTCGAGCAGGGTACAATGAGCAGTTCTTC.

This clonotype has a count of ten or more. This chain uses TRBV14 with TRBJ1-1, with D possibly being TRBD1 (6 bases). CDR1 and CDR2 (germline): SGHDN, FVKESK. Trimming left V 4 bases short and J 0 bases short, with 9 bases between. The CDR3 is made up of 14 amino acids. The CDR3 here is CASSLDRMNTEAFF. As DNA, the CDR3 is TGTGCCAGCAGCCTCGACAGGATGAACACTGAAGCTTTCTTT.

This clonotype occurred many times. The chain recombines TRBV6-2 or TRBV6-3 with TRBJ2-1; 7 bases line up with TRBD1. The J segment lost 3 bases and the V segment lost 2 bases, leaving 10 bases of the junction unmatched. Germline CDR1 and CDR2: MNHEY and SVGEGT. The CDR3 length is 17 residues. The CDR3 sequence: CASSYGEGAVFYNEQFF. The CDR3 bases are TGTGCCAGCAGTTACGGAGAGGGGGCAGTTTTCTACAATGAGCAGTTCTTC.

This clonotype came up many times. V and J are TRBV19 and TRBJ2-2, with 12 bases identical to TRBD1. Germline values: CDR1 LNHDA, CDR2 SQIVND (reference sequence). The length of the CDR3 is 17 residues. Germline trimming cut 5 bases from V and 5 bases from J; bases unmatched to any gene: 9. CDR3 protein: CASSPGTGGEGTGELFF. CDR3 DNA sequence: TGTGCCAGTAGTCCCGGGACAGGGGGCGAAGGTACCGGGGAGCTGTTTTTT. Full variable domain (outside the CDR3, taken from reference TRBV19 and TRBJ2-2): DGGITQSPKYLFRKEGQNVTLSCEQNLNHDAMYWYRQDPGQGLRLIYYSQIVNDFQKGDIAEGYSVSREKKESFPLTVTSAQKNPTAFYLCASSPGTGGEGTGELFFGEGSRLTVL.

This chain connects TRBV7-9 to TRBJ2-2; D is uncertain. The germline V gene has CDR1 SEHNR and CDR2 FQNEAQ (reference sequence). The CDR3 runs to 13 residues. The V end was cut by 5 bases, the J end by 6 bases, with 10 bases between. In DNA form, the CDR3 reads TGTGCCAGCAGCGTACCGGGCTCCGGGGAGCTGTTTTTT. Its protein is CASSVPGSGELFF.